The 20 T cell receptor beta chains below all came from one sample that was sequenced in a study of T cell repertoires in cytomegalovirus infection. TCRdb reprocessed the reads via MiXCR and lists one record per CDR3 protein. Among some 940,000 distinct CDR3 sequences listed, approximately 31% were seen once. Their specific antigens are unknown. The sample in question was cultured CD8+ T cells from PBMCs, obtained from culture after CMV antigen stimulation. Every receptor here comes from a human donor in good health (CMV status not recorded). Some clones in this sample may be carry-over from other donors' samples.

CDR3 in amino acids: CASSQGPRAKNIQYF. Written as DNA, the CDR3 is TGTGCCAGCAGCCAAGGTCCGAGGGCCAAAAACATTCAGTACTTC. The chain carries TRBV14 and TRBJ2-4, with D hard to call. V shed 1 base and J shed 1 base, with 8 bases lying between them. The germline CDR1 and CDR2 sequences are SGHDN and FVKESK. This CDR3 contains 15 residues.

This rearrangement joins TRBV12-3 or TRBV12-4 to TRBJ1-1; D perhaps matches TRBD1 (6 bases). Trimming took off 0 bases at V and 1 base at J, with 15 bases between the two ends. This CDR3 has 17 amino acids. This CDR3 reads CASSLAQGMGANTEAFF. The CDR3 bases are TGTGCCAGCAGTTTAGCACAAGGGATGGGGGCGAACACTGAAGCTTTCTTT.

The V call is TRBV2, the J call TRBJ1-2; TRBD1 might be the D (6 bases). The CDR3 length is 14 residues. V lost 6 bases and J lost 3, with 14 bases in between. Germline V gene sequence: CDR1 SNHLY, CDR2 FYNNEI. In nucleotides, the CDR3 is TGTGCCAGCAGCGTCAGGGGAGTAGACTATGGCTACACCTTC. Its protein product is CASSVRGVDYGYTF.

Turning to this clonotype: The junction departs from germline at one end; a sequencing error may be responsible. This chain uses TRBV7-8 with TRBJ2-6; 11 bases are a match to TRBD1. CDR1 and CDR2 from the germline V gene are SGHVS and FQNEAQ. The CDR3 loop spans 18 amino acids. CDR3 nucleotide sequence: TGTGCCAGCAGCTTTAGGACAGGGGGCAGTTCTGGGACCAACGTCCTGACTTTC. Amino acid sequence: CASSFRTGGSSGTNVLTF.

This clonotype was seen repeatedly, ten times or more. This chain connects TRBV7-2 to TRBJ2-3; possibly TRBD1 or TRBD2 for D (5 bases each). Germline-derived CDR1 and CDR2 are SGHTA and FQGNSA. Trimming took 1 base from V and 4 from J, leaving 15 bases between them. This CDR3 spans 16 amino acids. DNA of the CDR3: TGTGCCAGCAGCTTAGACGTAGGACTGGGGGCAGATACGCAGTATTTT. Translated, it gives CASSLDVGLGADTQYF.

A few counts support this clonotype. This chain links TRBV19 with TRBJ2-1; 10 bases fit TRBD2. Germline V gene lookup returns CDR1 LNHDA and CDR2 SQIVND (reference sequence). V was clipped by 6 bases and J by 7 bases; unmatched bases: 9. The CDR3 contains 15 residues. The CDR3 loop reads CASSPSAGGPNEQFF. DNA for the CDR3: TGTGCCAGTAGCCCCTCAGCGGGGGGGCCTAATGAGCAGTTCTTC.

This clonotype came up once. This CDR3 reads CSARDPDHRGEQYV. The CDR3 coding sequence is TGCAGTGCTAGAGATCCCGACCATAGGGGCGAGCAGTACGTC. V usage is TRBV20-1 and J usage is TRBJ2-7; D might be TRBD1 (5 bases). The V and J ends lost 0 bases and 6 bases respectively, with 15 bases between them. The CDR3 runs 14 residues. CDR1 and CDR2 (germline): DFQATT, SNEGSKA (reference sequence).

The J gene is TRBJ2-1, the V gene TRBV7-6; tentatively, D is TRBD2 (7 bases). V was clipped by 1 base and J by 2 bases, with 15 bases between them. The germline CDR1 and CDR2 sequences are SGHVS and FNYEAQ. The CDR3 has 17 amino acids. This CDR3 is CASSLVWGAGAYNEQFF. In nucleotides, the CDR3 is TGTGCCAGCAGCTTAGTTTGGGGGGCGGGGGCCTACAATGAGCAGTTCTTC.

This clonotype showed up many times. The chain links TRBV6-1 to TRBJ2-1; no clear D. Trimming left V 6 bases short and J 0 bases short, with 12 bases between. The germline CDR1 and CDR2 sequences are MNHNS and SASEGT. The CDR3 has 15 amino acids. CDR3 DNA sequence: TGTGCCAGCAGGTTAGACTCAAGCTCCTACAATGAGCAGTTCTTC. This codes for CASRLDSSSYNEQFF.

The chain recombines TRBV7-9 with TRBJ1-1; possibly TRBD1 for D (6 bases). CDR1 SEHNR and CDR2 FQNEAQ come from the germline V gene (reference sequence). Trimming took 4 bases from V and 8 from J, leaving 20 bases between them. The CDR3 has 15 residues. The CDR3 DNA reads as TGTGCCAGCAGCTCATTCCGCAACAGGGAAGAGGAAGCTTTCTTT. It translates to CASSSFRNREEEAFF.

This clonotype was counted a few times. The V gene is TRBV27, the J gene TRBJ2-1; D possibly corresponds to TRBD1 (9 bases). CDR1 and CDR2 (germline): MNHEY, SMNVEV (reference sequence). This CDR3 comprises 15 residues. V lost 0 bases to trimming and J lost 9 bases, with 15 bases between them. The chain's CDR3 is CASSLSGTGTSEQFF. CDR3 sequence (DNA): TGTGCCAGCAGTTTATCTGGGACAGGGACTAGTGAGCAGTTCTTC.

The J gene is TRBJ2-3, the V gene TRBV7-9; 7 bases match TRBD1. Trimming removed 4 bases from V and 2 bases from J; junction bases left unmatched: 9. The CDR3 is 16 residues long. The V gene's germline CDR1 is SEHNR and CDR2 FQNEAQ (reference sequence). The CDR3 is CASSSFTGESTDTQYF. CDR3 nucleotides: TGTGCCAGCAGCTCATTCACAGGGGAATCCACAGATACGCAGTATTTT.

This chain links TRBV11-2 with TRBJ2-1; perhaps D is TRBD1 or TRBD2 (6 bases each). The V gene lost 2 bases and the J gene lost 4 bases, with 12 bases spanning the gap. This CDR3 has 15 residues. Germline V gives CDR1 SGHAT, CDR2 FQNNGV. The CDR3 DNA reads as TGTGCCAGCAGCTTACTTAGGGGGGATTACAATGAGCAGTTCTTC. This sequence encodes CASSLLRGDYNEQFF.

The CDR3 protein is CAISESDRGPAVTDTQYF. The DNA for the CDR3 is TGTGCCATCAGTGAGTCGGACAGGGGGCCCGCCGTAACGGATACGCAGTATTTT. The rearrangement uses TRBV10-3 and TRBJ2-3; 11 positions match TRBD1. Germline loops: CDR1 ENHRY, CDR2 SYGVKD. Germline trimming cut 0 bases from V and 6 bases from J; bases unmatched to any gene: 11. The CDR3 is 18 residues long.

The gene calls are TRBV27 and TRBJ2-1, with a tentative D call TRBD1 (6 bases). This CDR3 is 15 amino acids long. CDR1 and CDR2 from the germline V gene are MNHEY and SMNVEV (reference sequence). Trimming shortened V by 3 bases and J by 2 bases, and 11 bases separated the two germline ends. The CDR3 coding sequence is TGTGCCAGCAGTTTCGGACAGAGAGCCTACAATGAGCAGTTCTTC. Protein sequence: CASSFGQRAYNEQFF.

The chain's CDR3 is CASSPGPVKFF. Written as DNA, the CDR3 is TGTGCCAGCAGTCCAGGTCCTGTAAAGTTCTTC. The chain employs TRBV6-1 and TRBJ2-1; D call uncertain. The CDR3 spans 11 residues. In germline, CDR1 is MNHNS, CDR2 SASEGT. The V gene lost 5 bases and the J gene lost 14 bases, with 13 bases spanning the gap.

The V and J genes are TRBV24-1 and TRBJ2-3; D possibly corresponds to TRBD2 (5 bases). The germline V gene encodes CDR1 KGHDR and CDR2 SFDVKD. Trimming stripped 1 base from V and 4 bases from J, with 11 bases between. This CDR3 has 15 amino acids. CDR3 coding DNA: TGTGCCACCAGTGATTTCCGAGCGGCCCCAGATACGCAGTATTTT. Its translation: CATSDFRAAPDTQYF.

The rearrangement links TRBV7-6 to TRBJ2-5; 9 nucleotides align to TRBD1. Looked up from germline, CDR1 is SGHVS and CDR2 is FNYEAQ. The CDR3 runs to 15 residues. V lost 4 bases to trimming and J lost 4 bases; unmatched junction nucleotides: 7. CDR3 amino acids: CASSWDRVYLETQYF. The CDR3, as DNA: TGTGCCAGCAGCTGGGACAGGGTTTACCTAGAGACCCAGTACTTC.

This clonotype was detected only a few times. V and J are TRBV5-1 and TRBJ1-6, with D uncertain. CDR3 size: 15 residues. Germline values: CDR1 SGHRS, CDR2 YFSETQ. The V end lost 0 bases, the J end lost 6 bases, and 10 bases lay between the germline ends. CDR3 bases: TGCGCCAGCAGCTTGGGCTCACCCTTTAATTCACCCCTCCACTTT. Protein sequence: CASSLGSPFNSPLHF. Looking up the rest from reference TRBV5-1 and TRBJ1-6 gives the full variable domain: KAGVTQTPRYLIKTRGQQVTLSCSPISGHRSVSWYQQTPGQGLQFLFEYFSETQRNKGNFPGRFSGRQFSNSRSEMNVSTLELGDSALYLCASSLGSPFNSPLHFGNGTRLTVT.

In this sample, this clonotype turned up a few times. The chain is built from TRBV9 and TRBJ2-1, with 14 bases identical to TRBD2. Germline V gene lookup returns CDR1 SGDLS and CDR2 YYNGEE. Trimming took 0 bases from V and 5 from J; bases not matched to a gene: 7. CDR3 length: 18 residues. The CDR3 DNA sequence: TGTGCCAGCAGCGTAGAACAAGGGGGACTAGCGGGGGACAATGAGCAGTTCTTC. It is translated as CASSVEQGGLAGDNEQFF.